The 19 T cell receptor beta chains reported below all come from one sample, sequenced in a study of T-cell memory formation after mild COVID-19. TCRdb analysed the 5' RACE reads with MiXCR anew, one entry per CDR3 protein. The sample has about 350,000 distinct CDR3 sequences, roughly 19% seen once. The sample taken for sequencing was PBMCs or a T cell subset sorted from them (not recorded which). All receptors come from a man between 18 and 29 years old who had mild COVID-19 (a few samples of this study predate the infection). Cell type and time point are not known.

In its sample, this clonotype was seen a few times. The CDR3 is CASSKDRRVAEAFF. The CDR3 DNA follows: TGTGCCAGCAGTAAGGACAGGAGAGTCGCTGAAGCTTTCTTT. The gene calls are TRBV6-5 and TRBJ1-1; 7 positions match TRBD1. Trimming cost V 5 bases and J 6 bases; bases outside gene matches: 9. This CDR3 comprises 14 residues. The germline gives CDR1 MNHEY, CDR2 SVGAGI.

This clonotype was observed a handful of times. The chain combines TRBV11-2 with TRBJ2-3; 9 nucleotides agree with TRBD2. V was clipped by 2 bases and J by 4 bases; unmatched bases: 7. CDR3 length: 16 residues. Per germline, CDR1 SGHAT and CDR2 FQNNGV. CDR3 in DNA: TGTGCCAGCAGCTTACCGCGCGGGGGGGCCCCAGATACGCAGTATTTT. This sequence encodes CASSLPRGGAPDTQYF.

This sequence joins TRBV4-3 and TRBJ1-2; the D is unclear. This CDR3 spans 15 amino acids. V lost 0 bases, J lost 5 bases, and 13 bases lay in between. The germline V gene encodes CDR1 LGHNA and CDR2 YSLEER. The CDR3 sequence: CASSQERKALYGYTF. CDR3 DNA: TGCGCCAGCAGCCAAGAGAGAAAGGCCCTATATGGCTACACCTTC.

The chain couples TRBV11-3 to TRBJ1-4; D unresolved. Trimming took off 4 bases at V and 12 bases at J, with 6 bases between the two ends. This CDR3 has 10 residues. Germline CDR1 SGHNT, CDR2 YENEEA. The CDR3 nucleotides are TGTGCCAGCAGCTCCAGTGAACTGTTTTTT. Its translation: CASSSSELFF.

The J gene is TRBJ2-1, the V gene TRBV20-1, with 7 bases that match TRBD2. The trim removed 5 bases at V and 0 bases at J, leaving 7 bases unmatched. From germline, CDR1 is DFQATT and CDR2 SNEGSKA (reference sequence). The CDR3 runs 15 residues. CDR3 in DNA: TGCAGTGCTCGTCCCGGGGGGAGCTCCTACAATGAGCAGTTCTTC. It translates to CSARPGGSSYNEQFF.

This clonotype was counted only a few times. This rearrangement joins TRBV2 to TRBJ2-3; D possibly corresponds to TRBD1 (6 bases). This CDR3 has 13 amino acids. CDR1 SNHLY and CDR2 FYNNEI come from the germline V gene. V gave up 6 bases and J gave up 3 bases, with 10 bases separating them. CDR3 DNA sequence: TGTGCCAGCAGGGCTACAGGGACAGATACGCAGTATTTT. Amino acid sequence: CASRATGTDTQYF.

This clonotype has a count of ten or more. The V gene is TRBV12-3 or TRBV12-4, the J gene TRBJ2-1; D is possibly TRBD2 (6 bases). Trimming removed 4 bases from V and 12 bases from J, with 19 bases in between. This CDR3 region has 14 residues. CDR3 region: CASSSWRDGHGQFF. In DNA, the CDR3 is TGTGCCAGCAGTTCATGGCGGGACGGCCACGGGCAGTTCTTC.

This chain links TRBV5-1 with TRBJ2-7; possibly TRBD1 for D (5 bases). Per the germline V gene, CDR1 is SGHRS and CDR2 is YFSETQ. V lost 0 bases and J lost 2, with 9 bases in between. This CDR3 has 14 residues. Written as DNA, the CDR3 is TGCGCCAGCAGCTTGGCCACAGGAACCTACGAGCAGTACGTC. It encodes CASSLATGTYEQYV.

The CDR3 sequence: CASSFTTDETQYF. Written as DNA, the CDR3 is TGTGCCAGCAGTTTTACGACGGATGAGACCCAGTACTTC. The J gene is TRBJ2-5, the V gene TRBV7-3; D is unresolved. Germline loops: CDR1 SGHTA, CDR2 FQGTGA. V lost 6 bases, J lost 5 bases, and 13 bases lay in between. The CDR3 totals 13 residues.

This clonotype has a count of ten or more. The CDR3 sequence: CASSFSGSSTDTQYF. The CDR3 nucleotides are TGTGCCAGCAGCTTTAGCGGTTCTAGCACAGATACGCAGTATTTT. V gene TRBV7-9 combines with J gene TRBJ2-3, with D possibly TRBD2 on 6 matching bases. The CDR3 has 15 residues. CDR1 is SEHNR and CDR2 is FQNEAQ in the germline V gene (reference sequence). V was clipped by 3 bases and J by 0 bases, with 10 bases between them. The full variable domain, with the rest looked up from reference TRBV7-9 and TRBJ2-3, is DTGVSQNPRHKITKRGQNVTFRCDPISEHNRLYWYRQTLGQGPEFLTYFQNEAQLEKSRLLSDRFSAERPKGSFSTLEIQRTEQGDSAMYLCASSFSGSSTDTQYFGPGTRLTVL.

This clonotype came up a few times. The chain employs TRBV5-1 and TRBJ2-1; no definite D call. CDR1 and CDR2 from the germline V gene are SGHRS and YFSETQ. There are 12 residues in the CDR3. Trimming removed 3 bases at V and 10 bases at J, with 11 bases between. Written as DNA, the CDR3 is TGCGCCAGCAGCTATCATCCCGGGGAGCAGTTCTTC. Its protein product is CASSYHPGEQFF.

This clonotype has just a few counts. V is TRBV15 and J is TRBJ2-7; D is perhaps TRBD1 (5 bases). Germline CDR1 is LNHNV and CDR2 is YYDKDF (reference sequence). The CDR3 extends over 14 amino acids. The germline V and J ends were trimmed by 1 base and 0 bases, with 7 bases remaining between them. Here the CDR3 reads CATSRVRGSYEQYF. Written as DNA, the CDR3 is TGTGCCACCAGCAGAGTAAGGGGCTCCTACGAGCAGTACTTC.

The sample holds many counts of this clonotype. V is TRBV5-1 and J is TRBJ2-7; TRBD1 might be the D (5 bases). The germline V gene encodes CDR1 SGHRS and CDR2 YFSETQ. V was clipped by 0 bases and J by 2 bases, with 12 bases between them. The CDR3 has 15 residues. CDR3: CASSLGPGMAYEQYF. The CDR3 region has the DNA TGCGCCAGCAGCTTGGGTCCAGGGATGGCCTACGAGCAGTACTTC.

This chain joins TRBV6-1 and TRBJ1-2; unclear D gene. V was trimmed by 1 base and J by 5 bases, leaving 14 bases between them. The CDR3 is 15 residues long. The germline gives CDR1 MNHNS, CDR2 SASEGT. CDR3 nucleotides: TGTGCCAGCAGTGAAGTTTGGGCGGCGGCTTATGGCTACACCTTC. Translation: CASSEVWAAAYGYTF.

Many counts were recorded for this clonotype. J is TRBJ2-3 and V is TRBV5-1; 11 nucleotides line up with TRBD2. This CDR3 comprises 15 residues. J lost 5 bases, V lost 4 bases, and 6 bases had no gene match. The germline CDR1 and CDR2 sequences are SGHRS and YFSETQ. As DNA, the CDR3 is TGCGCCAGCAGCCTACTAGCGGGGGCGAAAGATACGCAGTATTTT. Translated, it gives CASSLLAGAKDTQYF.

This clonotype was detected a few times. This chain connects TRBV5-1 to TRBJ2-2, with TRBD2 identical over 7 bases. Germline values: CDR1 SGHRS, CDR2 YFSETQ. There are 15 residues in the CDR3. The junction had 7 bases not matched to a gene; V was cut back by 4 bases and J by 4 bases. The CDR3 coding sequence is TGCGCCAGCAGCGATCGCGGGGGACCCACCGGGGAGCTGTTTTTT. It encodes CASSDRGGPTGELFF.

This clonotype showed up just a few times. This chain joins TRBV7-9 and TRBJ2-7; D possibly corresponds to TRBD2 (5 bases). V was pared by 4 bases and J by 3 bases, with 16 bases between. The CDR3 is 15 residues long. The germline V gene encodes CDR1 SEHNR and CDR2 FQNEAQ (reference sequence). The CDR3 here is CASSSKHGVYYEQYF. CDR3 in DNA: TGTGCCAGCAGCTCCAAACACGGGGTCTACTACGAGCAGTACTTC.

The genes are TRBV20-1 and TRBJ1-5, with D unresolved. V was clipped by 3 bases and J by 4 bases, with 7 bases between them. This CDR3 has 12 residues. Germline V lookup: CDR1 DFQATT, CDR2 SNEGSKA (reference sequence). CDR3 sequence (DNA): TGCAGTGCTAGCACCGTGAATCAGCCCCAGCATTTT. It specifies CSASTVNQPQHF.

The chain recombines TRBV20-1 with TRBJ2-7; 8 nucleotides agree with TRBD2. Germline trimming cut 5 bases from V and 2 bases from J; bases unmatched to any gene: 8. Germline V gene data show CDR1 as DFQATT and CDR2 as SNEGSKA (reference sequence). This CDR3 has 14 amino acids. Here the CDR3 reads CSAESSGGAYEQYF. CDR3 sequence (DNA): TGCAGTGCTGAGTCATCCGGGGGGGCCTACGAGCAGTACTTC.